The T cell receptor beta chain described here comes from a study of T cells after yellow fever vaccination. This clonotype was observed a few times. Antigen unknown. V gave up 4 bases and J gave up 5 bases, with 15 bases separating them. There are 15 residues in the CDR3. Germline V CDR1 and CDR2: MGHRA, YSYEKL. Study observations and caveats: The secondary response was weaker, and its peak arrived faster, on day 5 versus 15.

A single record per CDR3 protein comes from TCRdb applying MiXCR to the 5' RACE reads. The table has around 300,000 distinct CDR3 sequences, 3.5% to 4.5% seen once. The V gene is TRBV4-1, the J gene TRBJ2-1; weak D call: TRBD1 (6 bases). The source was PBMCs, collected 15 days after the yellow fever booster vaccination. The origin of this receptor is a man between 18 and 29 years old who received the YFV17D yellow fever vaccine. The CDR3 spells CASSLQTGRHNEQFF. CDR3 in DNA: TGCGCCAGCAGCCTCCAGACAGGTCGCCACAATGAGCAGTTCTTC.